The 22 T cell receptor beta chains below come from one sample, sequenced in a study of blood T cell repertoires in COVID-19. Generated by immunoSEQ multiplex PCR, the TCRdb table keeps only in-frame clones and is missing some. Of about 230,000 clones detected, 80% to 90% appear once; the ten largest clones hold around 7.2%. Input material: peripheral blood. These receptors were taken from a woman of 80 years or more with COVID-19, enrolled during active disease.

Only one count was recorded for this clone. The gene calls are TRBV19 and TRBJ2-3; 8 positions agree with TRBD1. The CDR3 is 14 residues long. The V and J ends lost 7 bases and 4 bases, in that order; junction bases with no gene match: 7. CDR1 is LNHDA and CDR2 is SQIVND in the germline V gene (reference sequence). CDR3 nucleotides: TGTGCCAGTAAAAGGCAGGGGGCCGCAGATACGCAGTATTTT. Its translation is CASKRQGAADTQYF.

V gene TRBV5-6 combines with J gene TRBJ2-1; 7 bases line up with TRBD2. The V segment lost 0 bases and the J segment 4 bases; nucleotides outside the gene matches: 7. CDR3 length: 16 amino acids. The V gene's germline CDR1 is SGHDT and CDR2 YYEEEE. The CDR3: CASSLVTSPSYNEQFF. The CDR3 DNA reads TGTGCCAGCAGCTTGGTGACTAGCCCATCTTACAATGAGCAGTTCTTC.

The rearrangement links TRBV18 to TRBJ2-7; 9 nucleotides line up with TRBD2. Germline loops: CDR1 KGHSH, CDR2 LQKENI. The CDR3 is made up of 14 amino acids. V was pared by 6 bases and J by 2 bases, with 5 bases of the junction left unmatched. CDR3 loop: CASSRGGGAYEQYF. The DNA of the CDR3 is TGTGCCAGCTCGAGAGGCGGGGGGGCCTACGAGCAGTACTTC.

J is TRBJ1-1 and V is TRBV5-1; D possibly corresponds to TRBD1 (6 bases). Germline assignment: CDR1 SGHRS and CDR2 YFSETQ. Trimming shortened V by 4 bases and J by 5 bases, and 21 bases separated the two germline ends. This CDR3 spans 16 amino acids. The CDR3 loop is CASSISGGRVGTEAFF. The DNA for the CDR3 is TGCGCCAGCAGCATCTCGGGGGGCCGAGTGGGGACTGAAGCTTTCTTT.

The V and J genes are TRBV5-6 and TRBJ2-3, with D possibly being TRBD1 (6 bases). Germline CDR1 and CDR2: SGHDT and YYEEEE. This CDR3 spans 16 amino acids. V was pared by 0 bases and J by 4 bases, with 15 bases between. The CDR3 sequence is CASSLVATGHPDTQYF. CDR3 nucleotides: TGTGCCAGCAGCTTGGTGGCGACAGGACATCCAGATACGCAGTATTTT.

This chain links TRBV11-3 with TRBJ1-1; D gene ambiguous. The CDR3 is made up of 13 amino acids. Germline values: CDR1 SGHNT, CDR2 YENEEA. Trimming cost V 1 base and J 2 bases, with 5 bases left between them. The DNA for the CDR3 is TGTGCCAGCAGCTTAGGGGCTAACACTGAAGCTTTCTTT. It codes for CASSLGANTEAFF.

The gene calls are TRBV6-2 or TRBV6-3 and TRBJ1-2; D remains unclear. With 8 bases removed from V and 1 base from J, the gap between germline ends came to 14 bases. The CDR3 covers 14 residues. The V gene's germline CDR1 is MNHEY and CDR2 SVGEGT. In DNA, the CDR3 is TGTGCCAGCCGTTCACGAACTTTTAACTATGGCTACACCTTC. Its translation: CASRSRTFNYGYTF.

For the CDR3, the DNA is TGTGCCAGCAGCCCCCCATTTCTAGCGGGACGAGTCACCGGGGAGCTGTTTTTT. It codes for CASSPPFLAGRVTGELFF. The chain employs TRBV11-2 and TRBJ2-2, with 9 bases identical to TRBD2. This CDR3 is built from 18 residues. V trimming: 5 bases; J trimming: 4 bases; junction bases outside the gene matches: 14. CDR1 is SGHAT, CDR2 FQNNGV, per germline.

This rearrangement joins TRBV29-1 to TRBJ1-4; D gene unclear. Germline V gene sequence: CDR1 SQVTM, CDR2 ANQGSEA. The CDR3 length is 11 residues. V dropped 2 bases and J dropped 4 bases, with 2 bases sitting between them. The CDR3 spells CSVELNEKLFF. CDR3 in DNA: TGCAGCGTTGAACTTAATGAAAAACTGTTTTTT.

The chain's CDR3 is CASSYTSGSHEQYF. The CDR3 nucleotides read TGTGCCAGCAGTTACACTAGCGGGAGCCACGAGCAGTACTTC. This chain links TRBV6-5 with TRBJ2-7; 11 bases align to TRBD2. Per the germline V gene, CDR1 is MNHEY and CDR2 is SVGAGI. The CDR3 sequence is 14 residues long. J gave up 5 bases and V 2 bases, and 2 bases lay outside the gene matches.

DNA of the CDR3: TGTGCCAGCAGGCCCAGACAGGAGTCACCCCTCCACTTT. It codes for CASRPRQESPLHF. The chain employs TRBV6-6 and TRBJ1-6; D possibly corresponds to TRBD1 (6 bases). The germline V gene encodes CDR1 MNHNY and CDR2 SVGAGI (reference sequence). The CDR3 runs 13 residues. V dropped 6 bases and J dropped 10 bases, with 13 bases sitting between them.

The rearrangement uses TRBV6-6 and TRBJ1-1, with D uncertain. CDR1 is MNHNY, CDR2 SVGAGI, per germline (reference sequence). The CDR3 has 11 residues. Trimming took off 6 bases at V and 8 bases at J, with 10 bases between the two ends. For the CDR3, the DNA is TGTGCCAGCAGAACACAAACGGAAGCTTTCTTT. This encodes CASRTQTEAFF.

The chain uses TRBV30 and TRBJ2-2; D may be TRBD1 (5 bases). Trimming removed 1 base at V and 7 bases at J, with 16 bases between. In germline, CDR1 is GTSNPN, CDR2 SVGIG (reference sequence). The CDR3 has 15 amino acids. In DNA form, the CDR3 reads TGTGCCTGGAGTGCAGCTGGAAGGGGTGGCGGGGAGCTGTTTTTT. It is translated as CAWSAAGRGGGELFF.

The J gene is TRBJ2-5, the V gene TRBV4-1; 10 nucleotides align to TRBD2. The CDR3 length is 15 residues. The germline V gene has CDR1 MGHRA and CDR2 YSYEKL. Losses at the gene ends were 5 bases for V and 1 base for J; bases not matched to a gene: 4. The CDR3 nucleotides read TGCGCCAGCAGCTTCGGGACTAGCGCCCAAGAGACCCAGTACTTC. Its protein product is CASSFGTSAQETQYF.

This clone was detected a few times. The chain is built from TRBV14 and TRBJ2-5; D might be TRBD2 (5 bases). V was cut by 5 bases and J by 3 bases, with 13 bases left in between. The CDR3 extends over 14 amino acids. Germline CDR1 SGHDN, CDR2 FVKESK. The CDR3 coding sequence is TGTGCCAGCAGCTTTCGGGGTCTTGAAGAGACCCAGTACTTC. This codes for CASSFRGLEETQYF.

The gene calls are TRBV11-2 and TRBJ2-5; 10 nucleotides align to TRBD1. J lost 5 bases, V lost 6 bases, and 9 bases had no gene match. Germline CDR1 SGHAT, CDR2 FQNNGV. The CDR3 has 15 residues. The CDR3 coding sequence is TGTGCCAGCAGACCCCCCGGGACAGGGGTGGAGACCCAGTACTTC. It codes for CASRPPGTGVETQYF.

The CDR3 sequence: CASSPPSAQGPLGPQHF. The CDR3 bases are TGTGCCAGCTCACCACCGAGCGCACAGGGCCCCCTGGGGCCCCAGCATTTT. The chain is built from TRBV18 and TRBJ1-5; tentative D call: TRBD1 (6 bases). Trimming cost V 0 bases and J 9 bases, with 21 bases left between them. This CDR3 region has 17 residues. Germline V gene data show CDR1 as KGHSH and CDR2 as LQKENI.

This chain joins TRBV7-2 and TRBJ1-2; TRBD1 is a possible D gene (6 bases). The germline V gene has CDR1 SGHTA and CDR2 FQGNSA. Trimming removed 5 bases at V and 1 base at J, with 20 bases between. This CDR3 comprises 17 residues. Here the CDR3 reads CASSVGGAYPFNYGYTF. CDR3 bases: TGTGCCAGCAGCGTCGGGGGGGCGTACCCTTTTAACTATGGCTACACCTTC.

The CDR3 DNA sequence: TGCGCCAGCAGCTACATAGCGGGGGACTATGGCTACACCTTC. The encoded protein is CASSYIAGDYGYTF. The rearrangement joins TRBV5-1 to TRBJ1-2; perhaps TRBD1 as D (5 bases). V was shortened by 3 bases and J by 3 bases, with 12 bases between the two germline ends. The CDR3 contains 14 residues. Germline CDR1 SGHRS, CDR2 YFSETQ.

This chain connects TRBV3-1 (or the pseudogene TRBV3-2) to TRBJ1-5; 9 bases map to TRBD1. The CDR3 consists of 14 residues. V was pared by 4 bases and J by 2 bases, with 0 bases of the junction left unmatched. Germline V gene sequence: CDR1 LGHDT, CDR2 YNNKEL (reference sequence). DNA of the CDR3: TGTGCCAGCAGCCGGGACAGGGGCAATCAGCCCCAGCATTTT. Translation gives CASSRDRGNQPQHF.

The CDR3 loop is CASSVEPRGKNTEAFF. CDR3 coding DNA: TGTGCCAGCAGCGTAGAGCCAAGGGGCAAGAACACTGAAGCTTTCTTT. This chain links TRBV9 with TRBJ1-1; tentatively, D is TRBD1 (5 bases). Per germline, CDR1 SGDLS and CDR2 YYNGEE. Trimming pared 0 bases from V and 1 base from J, leaving 13 bases between. This CDR3 region has 16 residues.

The rearrangement uses TRBV7-9 and TRBJ1-2; D is undetermined. The CDR3 is made up of 15 amino acids. Germline V lookup: CDR1 SEHNR, CDR2 FQNEAQ (reference sequence). V was shortened by 5 bases and J by 4 bases, with 17 bases between the two germline ends. CDR3 DNA: TGTGCCAGCAGCCTACAAGGAGGAGGAGGCTATGGCTACACCTTC. Translating gives CASSLQGGGGYGYTF.